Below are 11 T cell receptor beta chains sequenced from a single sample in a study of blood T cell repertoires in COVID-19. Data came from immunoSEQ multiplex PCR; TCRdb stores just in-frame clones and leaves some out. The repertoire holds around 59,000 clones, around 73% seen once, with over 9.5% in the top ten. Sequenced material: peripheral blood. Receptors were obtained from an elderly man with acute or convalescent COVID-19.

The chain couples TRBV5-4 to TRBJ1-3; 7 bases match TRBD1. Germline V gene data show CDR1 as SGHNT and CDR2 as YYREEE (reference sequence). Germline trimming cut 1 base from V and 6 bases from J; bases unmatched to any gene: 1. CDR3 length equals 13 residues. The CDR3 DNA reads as TGTGCCAGCAGCTTGAAGGGGGCAAACACCATATATTTT. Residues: CASSLKGANTIYF. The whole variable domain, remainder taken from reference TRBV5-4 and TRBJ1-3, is ETGVTQSPTHLIKTRGQQVTLRCSSQSGHNTVSWYQQALGQGPQFIFQYYREEENGRGNFPPRFSGLQFPNYSSELNVNALELDDSALYLCASSLKGANTIYFGEGSWLTVV.

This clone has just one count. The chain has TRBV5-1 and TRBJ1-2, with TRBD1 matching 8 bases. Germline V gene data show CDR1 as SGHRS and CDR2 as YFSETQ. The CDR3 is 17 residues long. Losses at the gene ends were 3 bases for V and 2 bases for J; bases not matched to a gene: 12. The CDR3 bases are TGCGCCAGCAGCTGGAACCCTCCGGGACAGGTCAACTATGGCTACACCTTC. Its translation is CASSWNPPGQVNYGYTF.

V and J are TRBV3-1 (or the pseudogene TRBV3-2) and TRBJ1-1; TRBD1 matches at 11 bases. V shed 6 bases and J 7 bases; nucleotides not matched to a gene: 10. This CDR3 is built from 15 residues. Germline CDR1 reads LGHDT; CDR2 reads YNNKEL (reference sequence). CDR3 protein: CASSPLGQGAYEAFF. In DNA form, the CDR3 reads TGTGCCAGCAGTCCCCTCGGACAGGGGGCGTATGAAGCTTTCTTT.

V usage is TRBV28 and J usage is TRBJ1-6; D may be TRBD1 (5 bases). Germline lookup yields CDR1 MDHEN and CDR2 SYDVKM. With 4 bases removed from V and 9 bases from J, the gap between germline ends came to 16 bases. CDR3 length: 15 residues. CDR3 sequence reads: CASSYSSPGISPLHF. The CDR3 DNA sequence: TGTGCCAGCAGTTACTCAAGTCCAGGGATTTCACCCCTCCACTTT.

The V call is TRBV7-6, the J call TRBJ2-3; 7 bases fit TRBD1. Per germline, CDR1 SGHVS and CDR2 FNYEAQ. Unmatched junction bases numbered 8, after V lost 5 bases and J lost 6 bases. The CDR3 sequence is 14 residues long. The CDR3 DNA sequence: TGTGCCAGCAGCCCCAGGGGGACCCCTGATACGCAGTATTTT. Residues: CASSPRGTPDTQYF.

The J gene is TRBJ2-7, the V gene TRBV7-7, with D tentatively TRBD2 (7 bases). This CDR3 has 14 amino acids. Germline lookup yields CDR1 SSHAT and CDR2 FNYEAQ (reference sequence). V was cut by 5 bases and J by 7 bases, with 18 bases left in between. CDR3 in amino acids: CASSRTAGAEEQYF. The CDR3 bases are TGTGCCAGCAGCCGTACGGCGGGGGCAGAGGAGCAGTACTTC.

The CDR3 sequence: CSASIGQGTLAKNIQYF. As DNA, the CDR3 is TGCAGTGCTAGTATTGGACAGGGAACGCTAGCCAAAAACATTCAGTACTTC. The chain combines TRBV20-1 with TRBJ2-4; 8 positions match TRBD1. J was trimmed by 0 bases and V by 3 bases; bases with no gene match: 10. Germline loops: CDR1 DFQATT, CDR2 SNEGSKA (reference sequence). This CDR3 spans 17 amino acids.

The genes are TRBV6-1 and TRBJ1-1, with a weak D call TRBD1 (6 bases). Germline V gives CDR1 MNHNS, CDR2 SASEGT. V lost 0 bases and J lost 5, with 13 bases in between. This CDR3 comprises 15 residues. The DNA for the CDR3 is TGTGCCAGCAGTGAAGCGCGCGGGGGCCGGACTGAAGCTTTCTTT. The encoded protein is CASSEARGGRTEAFF.

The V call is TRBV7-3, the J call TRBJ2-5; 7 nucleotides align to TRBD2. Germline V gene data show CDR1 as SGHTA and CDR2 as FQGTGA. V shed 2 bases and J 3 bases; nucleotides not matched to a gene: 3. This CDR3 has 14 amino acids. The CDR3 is CASSLEGGEETQYF. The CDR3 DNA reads TGTGCCAGCAGCTTAGAGGGAGGGGAAGAGACCCAGTACTTC. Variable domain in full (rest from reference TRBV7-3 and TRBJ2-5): GAGVSQTPSNKVTEKGKYVELRCDPISGHTALYWYRQSLGQGPEFLIYFQGTGAADDSGLPNDRFFAVRPEGSVSTLKIQRTERGDSAVYLCASSLEGGEETQYFGPGTRLLVL.

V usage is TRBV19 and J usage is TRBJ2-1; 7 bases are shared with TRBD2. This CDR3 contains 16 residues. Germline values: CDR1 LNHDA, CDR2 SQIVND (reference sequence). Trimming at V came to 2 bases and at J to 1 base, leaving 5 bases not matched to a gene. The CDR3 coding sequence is TGTGCCAGTAGTATAAGGGCTAGCGGATCCTACAATGAGCAGTTCTTC. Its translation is CASSIRASGSYNEQFF.

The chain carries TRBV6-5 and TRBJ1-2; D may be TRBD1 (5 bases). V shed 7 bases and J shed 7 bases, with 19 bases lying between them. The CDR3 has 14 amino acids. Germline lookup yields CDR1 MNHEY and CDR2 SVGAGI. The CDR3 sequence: CASTQMQGVGGYTF. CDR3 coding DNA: TGTGCCAGCACCCAGATGCAGGGCGTCGGTGGCTACACCTTC.